The clone carrying this T cell receptor beta chain has a handful of counts. Antigen: not known. Sequencing was performed with immunoSEQ multiplex PCR; in TCRdb, only in-frame clones are kept and a portion is missing. The sample holds 2 million to 2.5 million clones, 85% to 95% seen once. Trimming took 5 bases from V and 8 from J, leaving 18 bases between them. Germline CDR1 is MDHEN and CDR2 is SYDVKM. The CDR3 has 14 residues. The data were taken from a study of shared clonotypes between healthy human individuals. Study-level findings and limits: Estimated clonotype richness was generally higher in naive than memory subsets.

The gene calls are TRBV28 and TRBJ1-1, with D possibly being TRBD1 (5 bases). Sequencing used naive CD4+ T cells from PBMCs. As to subset: CD45RA+ positively selected. This receptor was taken from a man aged 18-30 years in good health. Some clones in this sample may be carry-over from other donors' samples. CDR3 in DNA: TGTGCCAGCAGTCCAGCCCAGGGCCTCAGGGAAGCTTTCTTT. It specifies CASSPAQGLREAFF.